A single sample gave rise to the 14 T cell receptor beta chains below, sequenced in a study of cytomegalovirus exposure and HLA in healthy donors. The PCR used 60 Vbeta and 13 Jbeta primers. Generated by immunoSEQ multiplex PCR, the TCRdb table keeps only in-frame clones and is missing some. The sample lists about 280,000 clones; about 87% were seen once. Sequenced input: PBMCs. The receptor source for this set is a young woman in good health and CMV-seronegative.

With respect to this clone: The same CDR3 arises from other DNA sequences in this sample as well. The J gene is TRBJ2-5, the V gene TRBV9; TRBD1 matches 9 bases. V gave up 6 bases and J gave up 3 bases; unmatched junction bases: 6. The CDR3 runs 14 residues. Germline V CDR1 and CDR2: SGDLS, YYNGEE. The CDR3 DNA reads as TGTGCCAGCACAGTGACAGGGGGTAAAGAGACCCAGTACTTC. Residues: CASTVTGGKETQYF.

V and J are TRBV18 and TRBJ2-3, with 12 nucleotides matching TRBD2. This CDR3 comprises 17 residues. The trim removed 1 base at V and 2 bases at J, leaving 4 bases unmatched. The germline V gene encodes CDR1 KGHSH and CDR2 LQKENI. The CDR3 DNA is TGTGCCAGCTCACCACAACTAGCGGGGGGAACCACAGATACGCAGTATTTT. Residues: CASSPQLAGGTTDTQYF.

V usage is TRBV19 and J usage is TRBJ2-1; 11 bases map to TRBD2. The CDR3 is made up of 16 amino acids. V lost 4 bases to trimming and J lost 8 bases; unmatched junction nucleotides: 10. Germline loops: CDR1 LNHDA, CDR2 SQIVND (reference sequence). CDR3 amino acids: CASSSLIAGGPYEQFF. The CDR3 nucleotides read TGTGCCAGTAGTAGCCTAATAGCGGGGGGGCCCTATGAGCAGTTCTTC.

The chain is built from TRBV4-1 and TRBJ1-4; D remains unclear. Germline CDR1 MGHRA, CDR2 YSYEKL. Between the trimmed V and J ends, which lost 4 bases and 4 bases, there was a span of 13 bases. This CDR3 contains 15 residues. The CDR3 is CASSPEGGGNEKLFF. The CDR3 nucleotides are TGCGCCAGCAGCCCCGAGGGAGGAGGTAATGAAAAACTGTTTTTT.

The chain uses TRBV14 and TRBJ1-1; 8 nucleotides align to TRBD1. Germline loops: CDR1 SGHDN, CDR2 FVKESK. Unmatched junction bases numbered 5, after V lost 4 bases and J lost 4 bases. This CDR3 comprises 14 residues. In nucleotides, the CDR3 is TGTGCCAGCAGCCTAACACAGGGGGGCACTGAAGCTTTCTTT. Its protein product is CASSLTQGGTEAFF.

The chain links TRBV29-1 to TRBJ2-5; TRBD1 might be the D (6 bases). The ends were cut back, 7 bases at V and 4 bases at J, with 16 bases in the middle. The CDR3 spans 13 residues. Germline values: CDR1 SQVTM, CDR2 ANQGSEA. CDR3 in amino acids: CSAPGQGRETQYF. The CDR3 DNA sequence: TGCAGCGCCCCTGGCCAGGGGAGAGAGACCCAGTACTTC.

The CDR3 reads CASSRGQGGTSGEQYF. In DNA form, the CDR3 reads TGTGCCAGCAGCCGAGGTCAGGGAGGGACCTCTGGGGAGCAGTACTTC. V usage is TRBV9 and J usage is TRBJ2-7; 7 bases are shared with TRBD2. The CDR3 has 16 residues. Trimming cost V 4 bases and J 7 bases; bases outside gene matches: 17. Germline V lookup: CDR1 SGDLS, CDR2 YYNGEE.

This clone has a single count. The chain uses TRBV19 and TRBJ2-1, with TRBD1 matching over 8 bases. The CDR3 has 12 residues. CDR1 is LNHDA, CDR2 SQIVND, per germline (reference sequence). Trimming took 8 bases from V and 7 from J; bases not matched to a gene: 4. The CDR3 DNA reads TGTGCCAGTGACAACAGGGGGAATGAGCAGTTCTTC. As protein: CASDNRGNEQFF.

This chain connects TRBV4-1 to TRBJ2-7; D gene ambiguous. Between the trimmed V and J ends, which lost 1 base and 0 bases, there was a span of 7 bases. The CDR3 contains 14 residues. Germline lookup yields CDR1 MGHRA and CDR2 YSYEKL. DNA of the CDR3: TGCGCCAGCAGCCAAGGACTCAACTCCTACGAGCAGTACTTC. This encodes CASSQGLNSYEQYF.

Of note for this clone: The sample carries other DNA sequences with the same CDR3. This CDR3 reads CASSGDSYGYTF. The CDR3, as DNA: TGTGCCAGCAGTGGGGACAGTTATGGCTACACCTTC. V usage is TRBV2 and J usage is TRBJ1-2, with 7 positions matching TRBD1. The V gene's germline CDR1 is SNHLY and CDR2 FYNNEI. V lost 4 bases, J lost 5 bases, and 1 base stayed unmatched. The CDR3 runs 12 residues.

This clone was detected only once. This specimen includes other DNA sequences encoding the same CDR3. The rearrangement links TRBV19 to TRBJ1-6; D gene ambiguous. V lost 5 bases to trimming and J lost 5 bases, with 22 bases between them. Germline V gene data show CDR1 as LNHDA and CDR2 as SQIVND (reference sequence). This CDR3 spans 18 amino acids. CDR3 DNA: TGTGCCAGTAGTCGCGGAGGGTTACTTTGGAACAATAATTCACCCCTCCACTTT. Its protein product is CASSRGGLLWNNNSPLHF.

This clone was detected a few times. CDR3 sequence (DNA): TGTGCCAGCAGTTTATCGATCGGCGGTGAAAAACTGTTTTTT. It yields the protein CASSLSIGGEKLFF. The chain couples TRBV27 to TRBJ1-4; D unresolved. This CDR3 has 14 amino acids. Trimming took 0 bases from V and 7 from J, leaving 9 bases between them. Germline V gene data show CDR1 as MNHEY and CDR2 as SMNVEV (reference sequence). Looking up the rest from reference TRBV27 and TRBJ1-4 gives the full variable domain: EAQVTQNPRYLITVTGKKLTVTCSQNMNHEYMSWYRQDPGLGLRQIYYSMNVEVTDKGDVPEGYKVSRKEKRNFPLILESPSPNQTSLYFCASSLSIGGEKLFFGSGTQLSVL.

The gene calls are TRBV19 and TRBJ1-6; a weak D match, TRBD1 (6 bases). Between the trimmed V and J ends, which lost 5 bases and 5 bases, there was a span of 13 bases. Germline V gives CDR1 LNHDA, CDR2 SQIVND (reference sequence). CDR3 size: 15 residues. The CDR3 region has the DNA TGTGCCAGTAGTCTAAACAGGGCCGATAATTCACCCCTCCACTTT. Its protein is CASSLNRADNSPLHF.

The chain combines TRBV4-2 with TRBJ2-7; TRBD2 agrees at 11 bases. The germline V gene encodes CDR1 LGHNA and CDR2 YNFKEQ. V lost 1 base, J lost 4 bases, and 0 bases stayed unmatched. CDR3 length: 14 amino acids. CDR3 coding DNA: TGTGCCAGCAGCCAAGGACTAGCGGGGTACGAGCAGTACTTC. Its protein is CASSQGLAGYEQYF.